The subject of this entry is one T cell receptor beta chain. Its antigen is undetermined. This PCR relied on a set of 60 Vbeta primers and 13 Jbeta primers. Using immunoSEQ multiplex PCR, the repertoire was profiled, and TCRdb retains in-frame clones only, with some absent. The table includes about 150,000 clones, 82% detected once. This sample was included in a study of cytomegalovirus exposure and HLA in healthy donors. Trimming stripped 0 bases from V and 1 base from J, with 19 bases between. CDR3 size: 19 residues. CDR1 and CDR2 (germline): GTSNPN, SVGIG (reference sequence). Study-wide points: Earlier analysis looked at TCR beta V segments, and most were productive about 87% or about 30% of the time. As a later analysis showed, a missense DCLRE1C variant was linked to trimming of TCR beta V- and J-genes.

This TCR was sampled from a woman in her forties or fifties in good health and CMV-seropositive. The rearrangement joins TRBV30 to TRBJ2-6, with D maybe TRBD1 (6 bases). Sequenced material: PBMCs. The CDR3 DNA reads as TGTGCCTGGAGTGTACAGGGAAGATACAGGGATTCTGGGGCCAACGTCCTGACTTTC. Encoded protein: CAWSVQGRYRDSGANVLTF.